This TCR beta chain was documented in a study of T cells after yellow fever vaccination. A universal primer site and UMIs were added as TCR cDNA was made by 5'RACE template switching. A single record per CDR3 protein comes from TCRdb applying MiXCR to the 5' RACE reads. The table records tens of thousands of distinct CDR3 sequences, about 6.6% of them present only once. Germline V lookup: CDR1 SGHTA, CDR2 FQGNSA. CDR3 length: 12 residues. V was clipped by 6 bases and J by 9 bases, with 12 bases between them. This TCR was recovered from a man in his late teens or twenties who received the YFV17D yellow fever vaccine. The chain uses TRBV7-2 and TRBJ2-4; D is possibly TRBD1 or TRBD2 (5 bases each). Here the sequenced sample was PBMCs, either bulk or a sorted T-cell subset (CD4+, CD8+, memory, or dextramer-sorted; not recorded which), taken on the day of the first yellow fever vaccination. The CDR3 bases are TGTGCCAGCAGTCGGGGCCCGGGCATTCAGTACTTC. It yields the protein CASSRGPGIQYF.